What follows are 25 T cell receptor beta chains derived from one specimen sequenced in a study of T-cell reconstitution after alpha-beta-depleted transplantation in children. As it was prepared, the TCRbeta library received unique molecular identifiers. One entry per CDR3 protein results from TCRdb running MiXCR on the PCR reads. The data contain about 350,000 distinct CDR3 sequences, approximately 12% of them singletons. The specimen was PBMCs, collected from the stem cell graft. The receptor set was obtained from a human donor who donated a stem cell graft to a child with Fanconi anemia.

This clonotype was found a few times. The rearrangement links TRBV5-1 to TRBJ2-4; 15 positions agree with TRBD2. J was trimmed by 0 bases and V by 4 bases; bases with no gene match: 5. This CDR3 is built from 18 residues. The germline V gene encodes CDR1 SGHRS and CDR2 YFSETQ. CDR3 coding DNA: TGCGCCAGCAGCGTCCCGGGACTAGCGGGGGGAGCCAAAAACATTCAGTACTTC. Amino acids: CASSVPGLAGGAKNIQYF.

There are a few counts of this clonotype. V and J are TRBV4-2 and TRBJ1-2, with a tentative D call TRBD1 (5 bases). Germline lookup yields CDR1 LGHNA and CDR2 YNFKEQ. CDR3 length: 13 residues. Trimming took off 0 bases at V and 8 bases at J, with 10 bases between the two ends. This chain's CDR3 is CASSQDRGGGYTF. The CDR3 nucleotides read TGTGCCAGCAGCCAAGATAGGGGCGGAGGCTACACCTTC.

This clonotype was counted ten times or more. J is TRBJ1-1 and V is TRBV13, with 8 bases fitting TRBD1. Trimming took 4 bases from V and 1 from J; bases not matched to a gene: 8. This CDR3 is 16 amino acids long. Germline-derived CDR1 and CDR2 are PRHDT and FYEKMQ (reference sequence). The CDR3 DNA sequence: TGTGCCAGCAGCTACGCAGGGGGCGCCGGGAACACTGAAGCTTTCTTT. Translation gives CASSYAGGAGNTEAFF.

CDR3 DNA: TGCGCCAGCAGCTTTCTAGGTATCTCCTACAATGAGCAGTTCTTC. Residues: CASSFLGISYNEQFF. The chain couples TRBV5-1 to TRBJ2-1; D remains ambiguous. From germline, CDR1 is SGHRS and CDR2 YFSETQ. This CDR3 spans 15 amino acids. Trimming shortened V by 2 bases and J by 0 bases, and 9 bases separated the two germline ends.

The chain joins TRBV19 to TRBJ1-2; 7 bases line up with TRBD1. The CDR3 has 13 amino acids. Germline V lookup: CDR1 LNHDA, CDR2 SQIVND (reference sequence). Trimming cost V 4 bases and J 6 bases; bases outside gene matches: 5. CDR3 coding DNA: TGTGCCAGTAGTACTACAGGGGTACATGGCTACACCTTC. As protein: CASSTTGVHGYTF.

V usage is TRBV15 and J usage is TRBJ2-3, with D uncertain. Trimming pared 0 bases from V and 5 bases from J, leaving 3 bases between. CDR3 size: 12 residues. CDR1 is LNHNV and CDR2 is YYDKDF in the germline V gene (reference sequence). The CDR3 nucleotides are TGTGCCACCAGCAGAGAAAAAGATACGCAGTATTTT. Residues: CATSREKDTQYF.

There are a few counts of this clonotype. The gene calls are TRBV14 and TRBJ1-2; D is perhaps TRBD1 (5 bases). Germline V gene data show CDR1 as SGHDN and CDR2 as FVKESK. V dropped 3 bases and J dropped 3 bases, with 8 bases sitting between them. The CDR3 covers 13 residues. CDR3 protein: CASSQGPYYGYTF. In DNA form, the CDR3 reads TGTGCCAGCAGCCAGGGACCTTACTATGGCTACACCTTC.

The chain couples TRBV29-1 to TRBJ1-1; a weak D match, TRBD1 (6 bases). The CDR3 totals 13 residues. V was pared by 0 bases and J by 8 bases, with 13 bases between. CDR1 and CDR2 from the germline V gene are SQVTM and ANQGSEA. The CDR3 coding sequence is TGCAGCGTTGAAGATGGGAGGACAGCCGAAGCTTTCTTT. It specifies CSVEDGRTAEAFF.

This clonotype occurred a few times. The CDR3 nucleotides read TGTGCCAGCAGCACCACCCCACAGGGGAATGGGGGCTACACCTTC. This codes for CASSTTPQGNGGYTF. The chain combines TRBV11-2 with TRBJ1-2; 7 bases are shared with TRBD1. Germline trimming cut 5 bases from V and 8 bases from J; bases unmatched to any gene: 14. The CDR3 has 15 residues. The germline CDR1 and CDR2 sequences are SGHAT and FQNNGV.

This clonotype was observed a few times. The chain is built from TRBV12-3 or TRBV12-4 and TRBJ2-1, with D perhaps matching TRBD1 or TRBD2 (7 bases each). The CDR3 covers 15 residues. The V gene lost 6 bases and the J gene lost 4 bases, with 16 bases spanning the gap. The CDR3 loop reads CASRTTGGQYNEQFF. CDR3 coding DNA: TGTGCCAGCAGAACGACGGGGGGACAGTACAATGAGCAGTTCTTC.

The V call is TRBV15, the J call TRBJ1-5; maybe TRBD1 (6 bases). Trimming shortened V by 0 bases and J by 3 bases, and 9 bases separated the two germline ends. Germline lookup yields CDR1 LNHNV and CDR2 YYDKDF (reference sequence). CDR3 length: 15 amino acids. The chain's CDR3 is CATSRDWGANQPQHF. In nucleotides, the CDR3 is TGTGCCACCAGCAGAGATTGGGGGGCCAATCAGCCCCAGCATTTT.

There are a few counts of this clonotype. The chain employs TRBV20-1 and TRBJ1-2; D remains unclear. V dropped 3 bases and J dropped 4 bases, with 15 bases sitting between them. This CDR3 spans 14 amino acids. Germline V gene data show CDR1 as DFQATT and CDR2 as SNEGSKA (reference sequence). CDR3 coding DNA: TGCAGTGCTAGTGGGTTGGGTCCGTTCTATGGCTACACCTTC. This sequence encodes CSASGLGPFYGYTF.

The V gene is TRBV12-3 or TRBV12-4, the J gene TRBJ2-2, with D possibly called TRBD1 or TRBD2 (5 bases each). Between the trimmed V and J ends, which lost 3 bases and 3 bases, there was a span of 14 bases. The CDR3 extends over 16 amino acids. The CDR3 DNA reads as TGTGCCAGCAGTTTGGGGGAGATTATCCACACCGGGGAGCTGTTTTTT. Amino acids: CASSLGEIIHTGELFF.

This clonotype was detected only a few times. The chain joins TRBV7-9 to TRBJ2-3; 7 bases agree with TRBD2. V shed 5 bases, J shed 4 bases, and the junction held 12 bases outside the gene matches. Germline lookup yields CDR1 SEHNR and CDR2 FQNEAQ (reference sequence). CDR3 length: 16 amino acids. CDR3 loop: CASSPSGRGNADTQYF. DNA for the CDR3: TGTGCCAGCAGCCCCAGTGGGCGGGGGAATGCAGATACGCAGTATTTT.

There are many counts of this clonotype. This chain uses TRBV5-1 with TRBJ1-1; weak D call: TRBD1 (6 bases). This CDR3 is 15 amino acids long. Germline CDR1 SGHRS, CDR2 YFSETQ. V was pared by 4 bases and J by 2 bases, with 15 bases between. The chain's CDR3 is CASSPQQGRNTEAFF. Here the CDR3 DNA reads TGCGCCAGCAGCCCTCAACAGGGAAGAAACACTGAAGCTTTCTTT. The complete variable domain, with remaining parts taken from reference TRBV5-1 and TRBJ1-1, reads KAGVTQTPRYLIKTRGQQVTLSCSPISGHRSVSWYQQTPGQGLQFLFEYFSETQRNKGNFPGRFSGRQFSNSRSEMNVSTLELGDSALYLCASSPQQGRNTEAFFGQGTRLTVV.

This clonotype was detected ten times or more. The chain has TRBV4-3 and TRBJ1-6, with 7 nucleotides matching TRBD1. Germline trimming cut 1 base from V and 1 base from J; bases unmatched to any gene: 4. CDR3 length: 17 amino acids. Germline V CDR1 and CDR2: LGHNA, YSLEER. The CDR3 sequence is CASSQGAQGSYNSPLHF. As DNA, the CDR3 is TGCGCCAGCAGCCAAGGGGCACAGGGGTCCTATAATTCACCCCTCCACTTT.

The chain joins TRBV20-1 to TRBJ2-2; D gene ambiguous. This CDR3 is built from 11 residues. Trimming stripped 1 base from V and 8 bases from J, with 5 bases between. From germline, CDR1 is DFQATT and CDR2 SNEGSKA (reference sequence). CDR3 amino acids: CSARASGELFF. CDR3 DNA: TGCAGTGCTAGAGCCTCAGGGGAGCTGTTTTTT.

This chain links TRBV12-3 or TRBV12-4 with TRBJ2-3; D might be TRBD2 (7 bases). The V gene lost 6 bases and the J gene lost 3 bases, with 16 bases spanning the gap. This CDR3 is 15 amino acids long. The CDR3 sequence is CASRLGGAVTDTQYF. DNA for the CDR3: TGTGCCAGCAGGCTTGGGGGGGCTGTTACAGATACGCAGTATTTT.

In this sample, this clonotype turned up a few times. The rearrangement links TRBV10-3 to TRBJ1-5; the D is unclear. The V end lost 6 bases, the J end lost 3 bases, and 9 bases lay between the germline ends. The CDR3 sequence is 13 residues long. Germline V gene lookup returns CDR1 ENHRY and CDR2 SYGVKD. DNA of the CDR3: TGTGCCATCAGAGCGGGGTCCAATCAGCCCCAGCATTTT. Encoded protein: CAIRAGSNQPQHF.

This clonotype showed up just a few times. The chain is built from TRBV12-3 or TRBV12-4 and TRBJ1-1, with 7 bases fitting TRBD1. CDR3 size: 13 residues. Germline trimming cut 5 bases from V and 4 bases from J; bases unmatched to any gene: 4. The CDR3 nucleotides are TGTGCCAGCAGTACAGGGGCGGGCACTGAAGCTTTCTTT. Translated, it gives CASSTGAGTEAFF.

V usage is TRBV27 and J usage is TRBJ2-1; 8 bases map to TRBD2. The CDR3 loop spans 12 amino acids. Germline CDR1 MNHEY, CDR2 SMNVEV (reference sequence). After removal of 8 bases from V and 6 bases from J, the junction contained 3 bases not matched to a gene. CDR3 in amino acids: CASSGGVNEQFF. The CDR3, as DNA: TGTGCCAGCTCCGGGGGGGTCAATGAGCAGTTCTTC.

This clonotype was observed a few times. The CDR3 protein is CASAQSINTEAFF. CDR3 nucleotide sequence: TGTGCCAGCGCGCAGAGTATAAACACTGAAGCTTTCTTT. The V gene is TRBV7-9, the J gene TRBJ1-1; D is unclear. Germline V gives CDR1 SEHNR, CDR2 FQNEAQ (reference sequence). The ends were cut back, 8 bases at V and 2 bases at J, with 12 bases in the middle. This CDR3 is built from 13 residues.

The rearrangement joins TRBV5-5 to TRBJ1-4; D gene uncertain. The CDR3 is made up of 14 amino acids. Trimming shortened V by 4 bases and J by 16 bases, and 23 bases separated the two germline ends. CDR1 is SGHKS, CDR2 YYEKEE, per germline (reference sequence). The CDR3 sequence is CASSLIPQSSLQFF. The CDR3, as DNA: TGTGCCAGCAGCCTAATTCCGCAATCTTCATTGCAGTTTTTT.

This clonotype was seen a few times. This chain joins TRBV27 and TRBJ2-2, with a weak D call TRBD2 (6 bases). Germline CDR1 is MNHEY and CDR2 is SMNVEV (reference sequence). The V and J ends lost 0 bases and 7 bases respectively, with 9 bases between them. The CDR3 is 14 residues long. The CDR3 region is CASSLSWTIGELFF. In nucleotides, the CDR3 is TGTGCCAGCAGTTTATCTTGGACTATCGGGGAGCTGTTTTTT.

This clonotype was recorded a few times. The CDR3 reads CASSLWSDGAGTDTQYF. CDR3 in DNA: TGCGCCAGCAGCTTGTGGTCAGACGGGGCGGGCACAGATACGCAGTATTTT. The V and J genes are TRBV5-1 and TRBJ2-3; perhaps D is TRBD1 or TRBD2 (5 bases each). CDR3 length: 17 residues. Germline lookup yields CDR1 SGHRS and CDR2 YFSETQ. Trimming removed 1 base at V and 1 base at J, with 16 bases between.